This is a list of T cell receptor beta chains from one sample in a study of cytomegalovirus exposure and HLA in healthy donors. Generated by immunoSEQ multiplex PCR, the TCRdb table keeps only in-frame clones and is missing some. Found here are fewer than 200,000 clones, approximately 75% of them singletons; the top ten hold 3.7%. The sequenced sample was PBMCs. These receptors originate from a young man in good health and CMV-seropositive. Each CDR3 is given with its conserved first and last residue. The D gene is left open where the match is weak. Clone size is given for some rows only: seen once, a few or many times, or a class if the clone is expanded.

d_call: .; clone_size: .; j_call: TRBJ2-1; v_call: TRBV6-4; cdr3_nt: TGTGTCAGCAGTGAACAGGGAGACTATGAGCAGTTCTTC; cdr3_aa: CVSSEQGDYEQFF
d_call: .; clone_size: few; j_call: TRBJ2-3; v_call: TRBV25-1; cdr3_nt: TGTGCCAGCAGTGATACGGGGGGCACAGATACGCAGTATTTT; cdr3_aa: CASSDTGGTDTQYF
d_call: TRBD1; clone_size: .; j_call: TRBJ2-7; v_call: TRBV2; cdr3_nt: TGTGCCAGCAGCGGGACAGGGGATATCGTTGTGTACTTC; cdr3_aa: CASSGTGDIVVYF
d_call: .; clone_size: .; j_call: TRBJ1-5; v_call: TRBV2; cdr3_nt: TGTGCCAGCAGTGAAGTGACTATTAATCAGCCCCAGCATTTT; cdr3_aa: CASSEVTINQPQHF
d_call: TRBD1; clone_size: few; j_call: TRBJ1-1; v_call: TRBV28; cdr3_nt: TGTGCCAGCAGTTTGGAACAGGGGGCGAGTACTGAAGCTTTCTTT; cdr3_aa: CASSLEQGASTEAFF
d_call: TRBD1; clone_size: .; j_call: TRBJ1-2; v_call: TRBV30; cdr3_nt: TGTGCCTGGGAAGGGGGCGGAGATGGCTACACCTTC; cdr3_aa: CAWEGGGDGYTF
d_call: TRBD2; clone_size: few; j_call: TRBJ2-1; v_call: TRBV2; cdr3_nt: TGTGCCAGCAGTGTACGGACTAGCATCGATGAGCAGTTCTTC; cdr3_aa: CASSVRTSIDEQFF
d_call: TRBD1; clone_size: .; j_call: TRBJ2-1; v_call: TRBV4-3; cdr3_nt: TGCGCCAGCAGCCAAGAACCGCGACAGGGGGCCTACAATGAGCAGTTCTTC; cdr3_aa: CASSQEPRQGAYNEQFF
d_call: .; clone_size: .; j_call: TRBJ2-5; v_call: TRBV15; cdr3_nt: TGTGCCACCAGCAGATCCGGACAGTTCGGAGAGACCCAGTACTTC; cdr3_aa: CATSRSGQFGETQYF
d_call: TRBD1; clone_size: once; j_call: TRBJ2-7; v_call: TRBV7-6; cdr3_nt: TGTGCCAGCAGCTTAGAACAGGGGAGCTCCTACGAGCAGTACTTC; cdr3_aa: CASSLEQGSSYEQYF
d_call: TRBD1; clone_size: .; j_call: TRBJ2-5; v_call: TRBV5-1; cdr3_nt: TGCGCCAGCAGGCCTGGACAGGAGATCCGGGAGACCCAGTACTTC; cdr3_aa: CASRPGQEIRETQYF
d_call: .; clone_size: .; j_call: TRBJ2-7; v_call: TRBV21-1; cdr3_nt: TGTGCCAGCAGCAAGTTACTAGCGGGCCATTCCTACGAGCAGTACTTC; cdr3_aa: CASSKLLAGHSYEQYF
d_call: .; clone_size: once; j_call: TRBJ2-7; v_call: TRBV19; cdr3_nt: TGTGCCAGTAGTATAGATAAACCGACGGGAGCCTACGAGCAGTACTTC; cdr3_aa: CASSIDKPTGAYEQYF
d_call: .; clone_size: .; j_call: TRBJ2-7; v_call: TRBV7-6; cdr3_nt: TGTGCCAGCAGCTCCAGGACAGCGTACGAGCAGTACTTC; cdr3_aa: CASSSRTAYEQYF
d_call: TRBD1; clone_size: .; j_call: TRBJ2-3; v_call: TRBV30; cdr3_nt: TGTGCTGGCCGTGGACAGGTCCACACAGATACGCAGTATTTT; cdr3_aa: CAGRGQVHTDTQYF
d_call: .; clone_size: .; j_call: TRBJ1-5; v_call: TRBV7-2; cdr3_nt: TGTGCCAGCAGCTTACCAGGCATTAGCAATCAGCCCCAGCATTTT; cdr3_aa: CASSLPGISNQPQHF
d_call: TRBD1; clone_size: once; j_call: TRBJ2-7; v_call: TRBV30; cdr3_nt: TGTGCCTGGAGTGGACAGGGAAGGGTCGAGCAGTACTTC; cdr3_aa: CAWSGQGRVEQYF
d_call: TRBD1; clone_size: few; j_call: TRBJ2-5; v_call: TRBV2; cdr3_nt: TGTGCCAGCAGTGAATACAGGGGGATTCAAGAGACCCAGTACTTC; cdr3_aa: CASSEYRGIQETQYF
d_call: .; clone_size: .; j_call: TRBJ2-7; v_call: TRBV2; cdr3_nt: TGTGCCAGCAGCGAGGTAAAACAGGTCGGCGAGCAGTACTTC; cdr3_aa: CASSEVKQVGEQYF
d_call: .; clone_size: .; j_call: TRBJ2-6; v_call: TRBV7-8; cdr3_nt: TGTGCCAGCAGCTCTCCAGGCTCTGGGGCCAACGTCCTGACTTTC; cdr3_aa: CASSSPGSGANVLTF
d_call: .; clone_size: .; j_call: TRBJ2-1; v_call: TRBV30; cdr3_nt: TGTGCCTGGAGAAAAACAGGGTCCAATGAGCAGTTCTTC; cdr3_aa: CAWRKTGSNEQFF
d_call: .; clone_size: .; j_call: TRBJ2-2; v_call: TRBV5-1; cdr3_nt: TGCGCCAGCTCCGGTCGTAACACCGGGGAGCTGTTTTTT; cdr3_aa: CASSGRNTGELFF
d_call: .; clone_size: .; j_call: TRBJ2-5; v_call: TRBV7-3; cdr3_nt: TGTGCCAGCAGCGCCCCCCCGTGGGGGGTCGGGGAGACCCAGTACTTC; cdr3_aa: CASSAPPWGVGETQYF
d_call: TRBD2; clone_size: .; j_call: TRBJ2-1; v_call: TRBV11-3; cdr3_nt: TGTGCCAGCAGCAAACTAGCGGGGGGGCGAAACGATGAGCAGTTCTTC; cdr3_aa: CASSKLAGGRNDEQFF
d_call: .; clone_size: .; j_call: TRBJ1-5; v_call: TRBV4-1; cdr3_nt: TGCGCCAGCAGCCAGAGGCCGAGACTTATTTCAGGGAATCAGCCCCAGCATTTT; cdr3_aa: CASSQRPRLISGNQPQHF
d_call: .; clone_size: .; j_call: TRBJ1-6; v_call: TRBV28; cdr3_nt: TGTGCCAGCAAATTACCGACGGGGGGGAATTCACCCCTCCACTTT; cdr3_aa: CASKLPTGGNSPLHF
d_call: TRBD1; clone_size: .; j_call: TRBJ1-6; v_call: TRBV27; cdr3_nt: TGTGCCAGCACCCCCCAAAGGGGACAGGGGGCTAGTTCACCCCTCCACTTT; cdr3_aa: CASTPQRGQGASSPLHF
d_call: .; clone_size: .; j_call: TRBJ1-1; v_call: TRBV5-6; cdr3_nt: TGTGCCAGCAGCTTGGTAGGGGTCACTGAAGCTTTCTTT; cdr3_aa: CASSLVGVTEAFF
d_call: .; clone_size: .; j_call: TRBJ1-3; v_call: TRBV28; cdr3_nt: TGTGCCAGCAGCCCGACAGGTGGAAACACCATATATTTT; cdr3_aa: CASSPTGGNTIYF
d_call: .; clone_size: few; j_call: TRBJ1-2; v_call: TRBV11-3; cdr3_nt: TGTGCCAGCAGCTTAGACGCAGTTTATGGCTACACCTTC; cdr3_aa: CASSLDAVYGYTF
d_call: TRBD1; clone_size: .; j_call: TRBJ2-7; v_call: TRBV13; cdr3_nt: TGTGCCAGCAGCTTAGGGGGACAGTCCCACGAGCAGTACTTC; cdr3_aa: CASSLGGQSHEQYF
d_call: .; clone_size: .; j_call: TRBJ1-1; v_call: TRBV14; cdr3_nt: TGTGCCAGCAGCCATGGAAAGGGGACTGAAGCTTTCTTT; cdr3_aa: CASSHGKGTEAFF
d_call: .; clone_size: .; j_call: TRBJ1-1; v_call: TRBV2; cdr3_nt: TGTGCCAGCGGTGGCACAGAGAACACTGAAGCTTTCTTT; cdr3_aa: CASGGTENTEAFF